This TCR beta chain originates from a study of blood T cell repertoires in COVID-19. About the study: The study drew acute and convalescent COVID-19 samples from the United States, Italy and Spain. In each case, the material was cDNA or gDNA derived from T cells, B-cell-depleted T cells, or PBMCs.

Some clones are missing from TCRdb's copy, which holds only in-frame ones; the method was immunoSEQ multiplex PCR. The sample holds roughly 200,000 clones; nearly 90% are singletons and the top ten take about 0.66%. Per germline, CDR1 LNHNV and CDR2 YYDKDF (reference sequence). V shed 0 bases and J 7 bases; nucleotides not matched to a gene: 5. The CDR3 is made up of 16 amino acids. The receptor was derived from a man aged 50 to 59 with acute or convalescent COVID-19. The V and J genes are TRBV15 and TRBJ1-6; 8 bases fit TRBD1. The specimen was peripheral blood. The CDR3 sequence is CATSRDGAGGNSPLHF. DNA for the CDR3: TGTGCCACCAGCAGAGATGGGGCAGGGGGCAATTCACCCCTCCACTTT.